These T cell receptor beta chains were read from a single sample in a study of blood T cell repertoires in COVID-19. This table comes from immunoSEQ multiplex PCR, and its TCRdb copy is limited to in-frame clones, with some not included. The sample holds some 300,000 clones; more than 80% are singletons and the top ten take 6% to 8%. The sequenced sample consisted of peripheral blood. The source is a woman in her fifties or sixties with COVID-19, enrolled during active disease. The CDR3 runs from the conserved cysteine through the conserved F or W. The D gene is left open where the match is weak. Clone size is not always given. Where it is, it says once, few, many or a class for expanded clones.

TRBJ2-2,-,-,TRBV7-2,TGTGCCAGCAGCTTTGGAGGTTCGAGAACCGGGGAGCTGTTTTTT,CASSFGGSRTGELFF
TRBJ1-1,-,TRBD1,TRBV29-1,TGCAGCGTTGCCCGCAGGGGGAAAACTGAAGCTTTCTTT,CSVARRGKTEAFF
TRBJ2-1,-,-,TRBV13,TGTGCCAGCAGCTTAGTTACGGGCAATGAGCAGTTCTTC,CASSLVTGNEQFF
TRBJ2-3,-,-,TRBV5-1,TGCGCCAGCAGCTTTCCAGGGGAACGGGATACGCAGTATTTT,CASSFPGERDTQYF
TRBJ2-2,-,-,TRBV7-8,TGTGCCAGCAGCCCTTGGGACTTTGTAACCGGGGAGCTGTTTTTT,CASSPWDFVTGELFF
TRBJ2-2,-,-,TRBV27,TGTGCCAGCAGTTTATACGGTCCTAAGAACACCGGGGAGCTGTTTTTT,CASSLYGPKNTGELFF
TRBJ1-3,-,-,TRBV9,TGTGCCAGCAGCGATACCGGGGGGATTGGAAACACCATATATTTT,CASSDTGGIGNTIYF
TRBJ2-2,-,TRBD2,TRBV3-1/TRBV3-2,TGTGCCAGCAGCCAAGGGCCACCCCCTAGCGGGACCGGGGAGCTGTTTTTT,CASSQGPPPSGTGELFF
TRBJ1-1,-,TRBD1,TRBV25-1,TGTGCCAGCAGTAAGGACAGGGGGCGCAGGACTGAAGCTTTCTTT,CASSKDRGRRTEAFF
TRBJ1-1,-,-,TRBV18,TGTGCCAGCTCACCACCGATCCTATACACTGAAGCTTTCTTT,CASSPPILYTEAFF
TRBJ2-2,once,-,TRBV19,TGTGCCAGTAGTATAAGGGGGTGGGTGGACACCGGGGAGCTGTTTTTT,CASSIRGWVDTGELFF
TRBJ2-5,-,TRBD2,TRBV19,TGTGCCAGTAGTATGAGCCTGGCGGGAGGGCAAGAGACCCAGTACTTC,CASSMSLAGGQETQYF
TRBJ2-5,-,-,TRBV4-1,TGCGCCAGCAGCCAAGATCCGAACAGGCAAGAGACCCAGTACTTC,CASSQDPNRQETQYF
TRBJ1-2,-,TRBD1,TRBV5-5,TGTGCCAGCAGAGCACAGGGGGCCCTTTATGGCTACACCTTC,CASRAQGALYGYTF
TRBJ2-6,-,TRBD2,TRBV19,TGTGCCAGTACCCCGGGAGGGGGGGCCGGGGCCAACGTCCTGACTTTC,CASTPGGGAGANVLTF
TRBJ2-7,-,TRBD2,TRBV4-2,TGTGCCAGCAGCATGGGGGGGGAAGAGGGCTCCTACGAGCAGTACTTC,CASSMGGEEGSYEQYF
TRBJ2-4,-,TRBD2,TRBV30,TGTGCCTCACAACGGGGCGGGAGAGGGCCAGACATTCAGTACTTC,CASQRGGRGPDIQYF
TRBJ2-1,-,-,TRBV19,TGTGCCAGTAAACAGGAGCAACTTTACAATGAGCAGTTCTTC,CASKQEQLYNEQFF
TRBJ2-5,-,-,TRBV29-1,TGCAGCGTGGAAACATCGTACCAAGAGACCCAGTACTTC,CSVETSYQETQYF
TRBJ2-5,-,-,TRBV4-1,TGCGCCAGCAGCCAAGCCGCGGGGTCCCAAGAGACCCAGTACTTC,CASSQAAGSQETQYF
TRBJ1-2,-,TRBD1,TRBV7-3,TGTGCCAGCAGCTTAACGGGCGGACAGGTCCCCCCCTATGGCTACACCTTC,CASSLTGGQVPPYGYTF
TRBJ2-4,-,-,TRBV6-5,TGTGCCAGCCGCGGGGCATTAAGGCAGGAAAACATTCAGTACTTC,CASRGALRQENIQYF
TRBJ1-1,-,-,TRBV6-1,TGTGCCAGCAGTGAAATCGAGTACGGGGGTGAAGCTTTCTTT,CASSEIEYGGEAFF
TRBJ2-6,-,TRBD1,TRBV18,TGTGCCAGCTCACCACCGAGGGGGCGGGCCAACGTCCTGACTTTC,CASSPPRGRANVLTF
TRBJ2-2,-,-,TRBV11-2,TGTGCCAGCAGCATCGGGAGGGGGCGCAGGACCGGGGAGCTGTTTTTT,CASSIGRGRRTGELFF
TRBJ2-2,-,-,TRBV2,TGTGCCAGCAGGCAGGGGGGACAGTCCGTTACCGGGGAGCTGTTTTTT,CASRQGGQSVTGELFF
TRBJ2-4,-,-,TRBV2,TGTGCCGTCAGACTCGGGGACATTCAGTACTTC,CAVRLGDIQYF
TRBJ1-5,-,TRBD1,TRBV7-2,TGTGCCAGCAGCTCGGGACAGGGCAATCAGCCCCAGCATTTT,CASSSGQGNQPQHF
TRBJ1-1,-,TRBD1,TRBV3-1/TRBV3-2,TGTGCCAGCAGCCCCAGGGGGTCGGGACCCCTGAACACTGAAGCTTTCTTT,CASSPRGSGPLNTEAFF
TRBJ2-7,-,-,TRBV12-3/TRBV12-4,TGTGCCAGACAACTAGGAAAAGCCTACGAGCAGTACTTC,CARQLGKAYEQYF
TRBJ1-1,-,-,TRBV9,TGTGCCAGCAGCGTAGACACGGGGAACACTGAAGCTTTCTTT,CASSVDTGNTEAFF
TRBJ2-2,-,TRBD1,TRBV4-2,TGTGCCAGCAGCCTTGGACAGGGGGAAATAACCGGGGAGCTGTTTTTT,CASSLGQGEITGELFF
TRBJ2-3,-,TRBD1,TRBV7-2,TGTGCCAGCAGCTTAGCGGAGAGACAGGGTAGAACAGATACGCAGTATTTT,CASSLAERQGRTDTQYF
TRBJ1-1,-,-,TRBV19,TGTGCCAGTAGTATAGATACGGTGAAAGGGGATGAAGCTTTCTTT,CASSIDTVKGDEAFF
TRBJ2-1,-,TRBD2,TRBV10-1,TGCGCCAGCAGTCCCTCTAGCGGGAGCGGGAAGGGTGAGCAGTTCTTC,CASSPSSGSGKGEQFF
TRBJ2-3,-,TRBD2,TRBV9,TGTGCCAGCAGCGTAGGGGGTAGCGGGGCCACAGATACGCAGTATTTT,CASSVGGSGATDTQYF
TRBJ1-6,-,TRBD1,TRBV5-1,TGCGCCAGCAGCGCGGCCCCGAGACAGGGGGTTTCGGTTTCACCCCTCCACTTT,CASSAAPRQGVSVSPLHF
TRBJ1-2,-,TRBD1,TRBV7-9,TGTGCCAGCAGCTTTGCGGGACAGGATGGAGATGGCTACACCTTC,CASSFAGQDGDGYTF
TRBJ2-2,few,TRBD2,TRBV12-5,TGTGCTAGTGGTCCCAGCACAGCGATAGGACTAGCGGGAGGATCGAACACCGGGGAGCTGTTTTTT,CASGPSTAIGLAGGSNTGELFF
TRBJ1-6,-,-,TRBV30,TGTGCCTGGAGTGTTGGTCAGGGTAATTCACCCCTCCACTTT,CAWSVGQGNSPLHF